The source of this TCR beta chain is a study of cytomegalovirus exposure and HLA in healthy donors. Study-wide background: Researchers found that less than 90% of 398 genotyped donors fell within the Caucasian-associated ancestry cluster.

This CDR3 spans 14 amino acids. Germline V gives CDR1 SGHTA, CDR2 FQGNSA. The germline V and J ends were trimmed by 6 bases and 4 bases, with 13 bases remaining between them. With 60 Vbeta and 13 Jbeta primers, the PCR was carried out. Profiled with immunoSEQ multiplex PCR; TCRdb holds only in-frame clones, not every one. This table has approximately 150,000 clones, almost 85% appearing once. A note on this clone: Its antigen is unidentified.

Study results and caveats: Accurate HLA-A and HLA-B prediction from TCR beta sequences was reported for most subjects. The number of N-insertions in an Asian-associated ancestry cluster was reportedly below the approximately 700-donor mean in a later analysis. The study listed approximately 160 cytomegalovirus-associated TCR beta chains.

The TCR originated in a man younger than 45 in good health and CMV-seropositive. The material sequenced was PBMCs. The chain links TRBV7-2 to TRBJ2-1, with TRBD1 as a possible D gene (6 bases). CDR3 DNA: TGTGCCAGCAGTGGGACACCCGGTTACAATGAGCAGTTCTTC. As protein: CASSGTPGYNEQFF.